The source of this TCR beta chain is a study of T cell responses to AZD1222 COVID-19 vaccine. With respect to this clone: The antigen remains unidentified.

Sequenced by immunoSEQ multiplex PCR; TCRdb stores in-frame clones only, minus some. Altogether 130,000 to 150,000 clones are present, about nine tenths being singletons, with the ten largest covering about 3.7%. Study results and limitations: Repertoires were sampled only after the peak T cell response. Of spike-specific TCRs, nearly half reportedly target regions left unmutated in variants. Females made up more of the donors, who were largely white British, and clonal diversity may have come out too low. Elevations in Spike-specific TCR breadth and depth followed administration of two AZD1222 doses.

The ends lost 6 bases at V and 5 bases at J; junction bases unmatched: 5. The CDR3 totals 15 residues. Germline loops: CDR1 LNHDA, CDR2 SQIVND (reference sequence). This specimen consisted of peripheral blood, obtained on day 0 of MenACWY control vaccination. The clonotype comes from an adult in good health. The chain employs TRBV19 and TRBJ2-3; 13 bases are a match to TRBD2. The DNA of the CDR3 is TGTGCCAGTAGCCGGACTAGCGGGAGTGGAGATACGCAGTATTTT. It encodes CASSRTSGSGDTQYF.